These 9 T cell receptor beta chains originate from one sample sequenced in a study of T cells after yellow fever vaccination. TCRdb redid the calling of the 5' RACE reads with MiXCR, one entry per CDR3 protein. The sample yields 300,000 to 400,000 distinct CDR3 sequences, 6.2% seen once. The sample consisted of PBMCs, taken 5 days after the yellow fever booster vaccination. These receptors were taken from a man between 25 and 39 years old who received the YFV17D yellow fever vaccine.

This clonotype was detected a few times. At one boundary the junction diverges from the germline segment, which might be a read error. The chain combines TRBV28 with TRBJ1-2; D might be TRBD1 (5 bases). Germline CDR1 is MDHEN and CDR2 is SYDVKM. This CDR3 has 16 residues. DNA of the CDR3: TGTGCCAGCAGTTCTACAGGCTCCGACCCTAAATATGGCTACACCTTC. Its translation: CASSSTGSDPKYGYTF.

Of note for this clonotype: Mismatch with germline at one junction end may stem from a read error. The chain links TRBV5-3 to TRBJ2-2; D perhaps matches TRBD2 (5 bases). TRBV5-3 carries the ORF label, with uncertain function. The CDR3 spans 14 residues. As DNA, the CDR3 is TGTGCCAGGGGCCTTGGCCGCCTAACCGGGGAACTGTTTTTT. Its translation: CARGLGRLTGELFF.

This clonotype was seen ten or more times. The V gene is TRBV6-1, the J gene TRBJ1-2; 8 bases are a match to TRBD1. The CDR3 loop spans 14 amino acids. V shed 6 bases and J 0 bases; nucleotides not matched to a gene: 3. Per germline, CDR1 MNHNS and CDR2 SASEGT. Here the CDR3 reads CASSQGQANYGYTF. The CDR3 bases are TGTGCCAGCAGCCAGGGACAGGCTAACTATGGCTACACCTTC.

This clonotype has a handful of counts. This chain joins TRBV9 and TRBJ2-3; the D is unclear. There are 17 residues in the CDR3. Trimming took 4 bases from V and 5 from J, leaving 23 bases between them. The germline gives CDR1 SGDLS, CDR2 YYNGEE. The CDR3 region has the DNA TGTGCCAGCAGCCCTCGCGCCGGAGCAGCTCAGAGAGATACGCAGTATTTT. It encodes CASSPRAGAAQRDTQYF. Filled out from reference TRBV9 and TRBJ2-3, the complete variable domain reads DSGVTQTPKHLITATGQRVTLRCSPRSGDLSVYWYQQSLDQGLQFLIQYYNGEERAKGNILERFSAQQFPDLHSELNLSSLELGDSALYFCASSPRAGAAQRDTQYFGPGTRLTVL.

This clonotype was counted a few times. The genes are TRBV9 and TRBJ2-1, with 7 bases matching TRBD2. The V gene end was trimmed by 3 bases and the J gene end by 4 bases; junction bases not matched to a gene: 13. The CDR3 length is 17 residues. Germline V lookup: CDR1 SGDLS, CDR2 YYNGEE. CDR3 protein: CASSDPMTGGYYNEQFF. CDR3 DNA sequence: TGTGCCAGCAGCGACCCTATGACGGGAGGCTATTACAATGAGCAGTTCTTC.

The genes are TRBV5-4 and TRBJ2-3, with 10 bases that match TRBD1. Per germline, CDR1 SGHNT and CDR2 YYREEE (reference sequence). The CDR3 contains 14 residues. J gave up 5 bases and V 4 bases, and 4 bases lay outside the gene matches. The CDR3 is CASSQGQGVDTQYF. CDR3 in DNA: TGTGCCAGCAGCCAAGGACAGGGGGTAGATACGCAGTATTTT.

The chain uses TRBV6-1 and TRBJ2-7; 8 bases align to TRBD2. This CDR3 has 15 residues. Unmatched junction bases numbered 7, after V lost 6 bases and J lost 0 bases. Germline-derived CDR1 and CDR2 are MNHNS and SASEGT. The CDR3 sequence: CASRHQRGSSYEQYF. The CDR3 nucleotides are TGTGCCAGCAGACACCAGCGGGGGAGCTCCTACGAGCAGTACTTC.

This clonotype was seen more than once but under ten times. V is TRBV15 and J is TRBJ2-1; D ambiguous. The length of the CDR3 is 13 residues. The V end lost 8 bases, the J end lost 1 base, and 9 bases lay between the germline ends. Germline V CDR1 and CDR2: LNHNV, YYDKDF (reference sequence). The CDR3 loop reads CATGFLSYNEQFF. The CDR3 DNA reads TGTGCCACCGGGTTTCTGTCCTACAATGAGCAGTTCTTC.

This clonotype has more than one count but fewer than ten. DNA of the CDR3: TGCGCCAGCAGCTTAATGGGGCACTCTGGAAACACCATATATTTT. Encoded protein: CASSLMGHSGNTIYF. The rearrangement uses TRBV5-1 and TRBJ1-3; perhaps TRBD1 as D (5 bases). The CDR3 is made up of 15 amino acids. Germline loops: CDR1 SGHRS, CDR2 YFSETQ. The germline V and J ends were trimmed by 2 bases and 0 bases, with 9 bases remaining between them.